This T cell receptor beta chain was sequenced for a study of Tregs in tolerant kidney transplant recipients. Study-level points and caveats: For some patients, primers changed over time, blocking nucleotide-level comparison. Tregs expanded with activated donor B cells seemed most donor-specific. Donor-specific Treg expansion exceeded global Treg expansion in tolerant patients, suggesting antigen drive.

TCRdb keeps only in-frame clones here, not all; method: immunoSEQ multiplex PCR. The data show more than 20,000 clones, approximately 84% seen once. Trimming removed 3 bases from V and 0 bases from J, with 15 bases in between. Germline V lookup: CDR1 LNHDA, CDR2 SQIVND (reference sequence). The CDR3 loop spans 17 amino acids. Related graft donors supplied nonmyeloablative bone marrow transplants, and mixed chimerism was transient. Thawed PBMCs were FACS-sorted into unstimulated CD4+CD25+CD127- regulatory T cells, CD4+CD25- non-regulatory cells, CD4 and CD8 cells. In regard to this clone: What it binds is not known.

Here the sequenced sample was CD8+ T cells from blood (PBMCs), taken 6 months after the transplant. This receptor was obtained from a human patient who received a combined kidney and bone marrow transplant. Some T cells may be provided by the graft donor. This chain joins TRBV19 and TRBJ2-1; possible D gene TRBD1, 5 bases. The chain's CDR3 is CASSMPPRVGSYNEQFF. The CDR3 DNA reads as TGTGCCAGTAGTATGCCCCCCAGGGTTGGCTCCTACAATGAGCAGTTCTTC. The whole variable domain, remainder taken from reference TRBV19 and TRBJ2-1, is DGGITQSPKYLFRKEGQNVTLSCEQNLNHDAMYWYRQDPGQGLRLIYYSQIVNDFQKGDIAEGYSVSREKKESFPLTVTSAQKNPTAFYLCASSMPPRVGSYNEQFFGPGTRLTVL.